The rows below give T cell receptor beta chains drawn from one sample of a study of PD-L1 blockade in urothelial cancer. The table came from immunoSEQ multiplex PCR; TCRdb's copy has only in-frame clones and leaves some out. The data show roughly 63,000 clones, with around 86% seen just once and 3.2% held by the top ten. The sequencing here drew on PBMCs, taken around atezolizumab (anti-PD-L1) treatment. Receptors originate from a man between 65 and 80 years old with urothelial cancer. The CDR3 runs from the conserved cysteine through the conserved F or W. The order of the fields is D gene, J gene, clone size, V gene, CDR3 length, CDR3 DNA, CDR3 protein. D genes are given only for firm matches. For some rows the clone size is stated as once, few or many, or as a class when expanded; others skip it.

d_call: .; j_call: TRBJ1-3; clone_size: .; v_call: TRBV30; cdr3_length: 15; cdr3_nt: TGTGCCTGGAGTGATTGGAGGGGCTCTGGAAACACCATATATTTT; cdr3_aa: CAWSDWRGSGNTIYF
d_call: .; j_call: TRBJ1-5; clone_size: .; v_call: TRBV6-1; cdr3_length: 15; cdr3_nt: TGTGCCAGCAACCCCGGTGCTTATGGCAATCAGCCCCAGCATTTT; cdr3_aa: CASNPGAYGNQPQHF
d_call: .; j_call: TRBJ2-3; clone_size: .; v_call: TRBV12-5; cdr3_length: 15; cdr3_nt: TGTGCTAGTGGTTTGTTAGGCGGGAACACAGATACGCAGTATTTT; cdr3_aa: CASGLLGGNTDTQYF
d_call: .; j_call: TRBJ1-2; clone_size: .; v_call: TRBV10-3; cdr3_length: 16; cdr3_nt: TGTGCCATCAGTGAGTCAGGGGCCCCCTTGATGAATGGCTACACCTTC; cdr3_aa: CAISESGAPLMNGYTF
d_call: .; j_call: TRBJ1-1; clone_size: .; v_call: TRBV5-4; cdr3_length: 12; cdr3_nt: TGTGCCAGCAGCTTTTCGGGGACTGAAGCTTTCTTT; cdr3_aa: CASSFSGTEAFF
d_call: TRBD2; j_call: TRBJ2-4; clone_size: few; v_call: TRBV30; cdr3_length: 19; cdr3_nt: TGTGCCTGTTCCCGGACTAGCGGGAGTCTAAGACTAGCCAAAAACATTCAGTACTTC; cdr3_aa: CACSRTSGSLRLAKNIQYF
d_call: TRBD2; j_call: TRBJ2-2; clone_size: .; v_call: TRBV7-7; cdr3_length: 16; cdr3_nt: TGTGCTAGCAGCTTTCTAGCGGGAGGGAACACCGGGGAGCTGTTTTTT; cdr3_aa: CASSFLAGGNTGELFF
d_call: .; j_call: TRBJ2-1; clone_size: .; v_call: TRBV21-1; cdr3_length: 17; cdr3_nt: TGTGCCAGCAGCAAAAAACCTTTACGGGTATCCTACAATGAGCAGTTCTTC; cdr3_aa: CASSKKPLRVSYNEQFF
d_call: .; j_call: TRBJ1-1; clone_size: many; v_call: TRBV19; cdr3_length: 15; cdr3_nt: TGTGCCAGTAGTATAGTGGGGCGAATGAACACTGAAGCTTTCTTT; cdr3_aa: CASSIVGRMNTEAFF
d_call: .; j_call: TRBJ1-2; clone_size: .; v_call: TRBV11-2; cdr3_length: 13; cdr3_nt: TGTGCCAGCAGCTTGAACCGAGCTAATGGCTACACCTTC; cdr3_aa: CASSLNRANGYTF
d_call: .; j_call: TRBJ2-3; clone_size: .; v_call: TRBV6-5; cdr3_length: 14; cdr3_nt: TGTGCCAGCAGCCCCCCGGGGAGAACAGATACGCAGTATTTT; cdr3_aa: CASSPPGRTDTQYF
d_call: TRBD1; j_call: TRBJ1-1; clone_size: .; v_call: TRBV27; cdr3_length: 14; cdr3_nt: TGTGCCAGCAATCCCCGGGACAGGGCAGGGAGGGCTTTCTTT; cdr3_aa: CASNPRDRAGRAFF
d_call: .; j_call: TRBJ1-2; clone_size: once; v_call: TRBV28; cdr3_length: 13; cdr3_nt: TGTGCCAGCAGTTTGGAGAATGGCTATGGCTACACCTTC; cdr3_aa: CASSLENGYGYTF
d_call: TRBD1; j_call: TRBJ2-7; clone_size: .; v_call: TRBV25-1; cdr3_length: 15; cdr3_nt: TGTGCCAGCAGTGAATCCCGGACAGGGTCCTACGAGCAGTACTTC; cdr3_aa: CASSESRTGSYEQYF
d_call: TRBD2; j_call: TRBJ2-1; clone_size: few; v_call: TRBV5-1; cdr3_length: 15; cdr3_nt: TGCGCCAGCAGCCAACTAGCGGGAGGGAAAAATGAGCAGTTCTTC; cdr3_aa: CASSQLAGGKNEQFF
d_call: .; j_call: TRBJ2-3; clone_size: .; v_call: TRBV5-1; cdr3_length: 14; cdr3_nt: TGCGCCAGCAAACCAGGGTTGGATACAGATACGCAGTATTTT; cdr3_aa: CASKPGLDTDTQYF
d_call: .; j_call: TRBJ2-4; clone_size: .; v_call: TRBV6-1; cdr3_length: 13; cdr3_nt: TGTGCCAGCCACAGGAGCGCCAAAAACATTCAGTACTTC; cdr3_aa: CASHRSAKNIQYF
d_call: .; j_call: TRBJ1-2; clone_size: once; v_call: TRBV10-2; cdr3_length: 16; cdr3_nt: TGCGCCAGCAGTGAGTCGGCGGGGAGAAATGGCTATGGCTACACCTTC; cdr3_aa: CASSESAGRNGYGYTF